This is a list of T cell receptor beta chains from one sample in a study of response to subunit inactivated influenza vaccine. TCRdb itself ran the RT-PCR reads through MiXCR, one entry per CDR3 protein. This table holds 430,000 or so distinct CDR3 sequences, approximately 11% found once. The sample consisted of PBMCs from blood, taken 40 to 50 days after vaccination. These receptors were collected from a man aged 50-59 years who received an inactivated influenza vaccine. Each CDR3 is given with its conserved first and last residue. A D gene is named only where the DNA matches it firmly. Some rows mark clone size as missing; the rest say once, few, many or name a class of expanded clone.

CDR3aa | CDR3nt | abundance | j_gene | d_gene | v_gene
CASSLGDWAPYEQYF | TGTGCCAGCAGCTTGGGGGACTGGGCCCCCTACGAGCAGTACTTC | few | TRBJ2-7 | - | TRBV5-5
CASSLGTATYEQYF | TGTGCCAGCAGTTTGGGGACAGCGACCTACGAGCAGTACTTC | - | TRBJ2-7 | TRBD1 | TRBV12-3/TRBV12-4
CSAPPQGSTNEKLFF | TGCAGTGCCCCTCCTCAGGGATCAACTAATGAAAAACTGTTTTTT | many | TRBJ1-4 | - | TRBV20-1
CAISKGRQGGTGELFF | TGTGCCATCAGCAAGGGGAGACAGGGGGGAACCGGGGAGCTGTTTTTT | many | TRBJ2-2 | TRBD1 | TRBV10-3
CASSLMLVGPSYNEQFF | TGTGCCAGCAGCTTAATGCTTGTGGGACCCTCCTACAATGAGCAGTTCTTC | many | TRBJ2-1 | - | TRBV7-2
CASSFPRVAGEQYF | TGTGCCAGCAGCTTTCCCAGGGTAGCGGGCGAGCAGTACTTC | - | TRBJ2-7 | TRBD2 | TRBV7-8
CASSRRDPDTQYF | TGTGCCAGCAGCCGGAGGGATCCAGATACGCAGTATTTT | few | TRBJ2-3 | - | TRBV12-3/TRBV12-4
CASSLQTVNTEAFF | TGTGCCAGCAGCTTACAGACAGTGAACACTGAAGCTTTCTTT | - | TRBJ1-1 | - | TRBV7-2
CASSLHPSTEQETQYF | TGCGCCAGCAGCTTGCACCCTTCGACAGAACAAGAGACCCAGTACTTC | - | TRBJ2-5 | - | TRBV5-1
CAISEYGQVASYTF | TGTGCCATCAGTGAGTATGGACAGGTCGCGAGCTACACCTTC | few | TRBJ1-2 | TRBD1 | TRBV10-3
CASSQVSYRVSNTGELFF | TGTGCCAGCAGCCAAGTTAGTTACAGGGTTTCGAACACCGGGGAGCTGTTTTTT | - | TRBJ2-2 | - | TRBV3-1
CATSRDLANEQFF | TGTGCCACCAGCAGAGATCTGGCCAATGAGCAGTTCTTC | few | TRBJ2-1 | - | TRBV15
CASSWRVGEGSYEQYF | TGCGCCAGCAGCTGGAGAGTAGGGGAGGGCTCCTACGAGCAGTACTTC | - | TRBJ2-7 | TRBD2 | TRBV5-1
CASSQEKPGQGRETQYF | TGCGCCAGCAGCCAAGAGAAACCGGGACAGGGAAGGGAGACCCAGTACTTC | - | TRBJ2-5 | TRBD1 | TRBV4-3
CASSQDRASWETQYF | TGCGCCAGCAGCCAAGATAGGGCTAGTTGGGAGACCCAGTACTTC | - | TRBJ2-5 | - | TRBV4-3
CAISEPSGRAPSYEQYF | TGTGCCATCAGCGAACCTAGCGGGAGGGCCCCCTCATACGAGCAGTACTTC | many | TRBJ2-7 | TRBD2 | TRBV10-3
CASSDPPRETQYF | TGTGCCAGCAGTGACCCGCCGAGGGAGACCCAGTACTTC | few | TRBJ2-5 | - | TRBV6-1
CSVEDRLAGLQETQYF | TGCAGCGTTGAAGATCGGCTAGCGGGGTTACAAGAGACCCAGTACTTC | many | TRBJ2-5 | TRBD2 | TRBV29-1
CATATKDTQYF | TGTGCCACCGCAACCAAGGATACGCAGTATTTT | few | TRBJ2-3 | - | TRBV6-6
CATSRRRENYNEQFF | TGTGCCACCAGCAGGAGAAGGGAGAACTACAATGAGCAGTTCTTC | - | TRBJ2-1 | - | TRBV15
CASSFRTEAFF | TGTGCCAGCAGTTTTCGGACTGAAGCTTTCTTT | - | TRBJ1-1 | - | TRBV12-3/TRBV12-4
CASSLGLANYEQYF | TGTGCCAGCAGCTTGGGACTAGCTAACTACGAGCAGTACTTC | few | TRBJ2-7 | TRBD2 | TRBV5-6
CASSSEGDGYTF | TGTGCCAGCAGCTCGGAGGGGGATGGCTACACCTTC | many | TRBJ1-2 | - | TRBV11-2
CASQGEGRLDEQYF | TGTGCCAGCCAGGGGGAGGGCCGCCTCGACGAGCAGTACTTC | few | TRBJ2-7 | - | TRBV6-1
CASSLQGYGYTF | TGTGCCAGCAGCTTGCAGGGCTATGGCTACACCTTC | many | TRBJ1-2 | - | TRBV7-2
CASSLGPIANVLTF | TGCGCCAGCAGCTTGGGGCCGATTGCCAACGTCCTGACTTTC | many | TRBJ2-6 | - | TRBV5-1
CASSFANHRLAGADEQYF | TGTGCCAGCAGCTTTGCAAACCATCGACTAGCGGGAGCGGACGAGCAGTACTTC | - | TRBJ2-7 | TRBD2 | TRBV7-2
CASSYSISTTNTGELFF | TGTGCCAGCAGTTACTCGATCTCGACAACTAACACCGGGGAGCTGTTTTTT | many | TRBJ2-2 | - | TRBV6-5
CASSLGQGAQYF | TGTGCCAGCAGCTTGGGACAGGGCGCGCAGTACTTC | many | TRBJ2-7 | TRBD1 | TRBV7-9
CATQTSNGAQQQFF | TGCGCCACCCAGACTAGCAATGGGGCTCAGCAACAGTTCTTC | many | TRBJ2-1 | TRBD2 | TRBV5-1
CASSYSWDSIYEQYF | TGTGCCAGCAGTTACTCCTGGGACAGTATCTACGAGCAGTACTTC | - | TRBJ2-7 | TRBD1 | TRBV6-2/TRBV6-3
CASRQTGGTDTQYF | TGTGCCAGCAGACAGACAGGGGGCACAGATACGCAGTATTTT | many | TRBJ2-3 | TRBD1 | TRBV6-1
CASSQLNRGADTQYF | TGCGCCAGCAGCCAACTAAATCGGGGAGCAGATACGCAGTATTTT | few | TRBJ2-3 | - | TRBV4-3
CASSQGRAAAGLPYEQYF | TGTGCCAGCAGCCAAGGCCGAGCAGCCGCGGGACTACCATACGAGCAGTACTTC | - | TRBJ2-7 | TRBD2 | TRBV4-2
CASSLGYSGNQPQHF | TGTGCCAGCAGTTTGGGATATTCGGGCAATCAGCCCCAGCATTTT | few | TRBJ1-5 | - | TRBV12-3/TRBV12-4
CASSLLSPPYNEQFF | TGTGCCAGCAGTCTCCTTTCTCCCCCCTACAATGAGCAGTTCTTC | many | TRBJ2-1 | - | TRBV12-3/TRBV12-4
CASSSTGKHEQFF | TGTGCCAGCAGCTCTACAGGGAAACATGAGCAGTTCTTC | few | TRBJ2-1 | - | TRBV6-2/TRBV6-3
CASSQGTSGGDEQFF | TGTGCCAGCAGCCAGGGGACTAGCGGGGGTGATGAGCAGTTCTTC | - | TRBJ2-1 | TRBD2 | TRBV7-6
CASSPREVGGYTF | TGTGCCAGCAGTCCGAGGGAGGTGGGGGGCTACACCTTC | many | TRBJ1-2 | - | TRBV12-3/TRBV12-4
CASSLRTDSYNEQFF | TGTGCCAGCAGCCTGAGGACAGACTCCTACAATGAGCAGTTCTTC | - | TRBJ2-1 | - | TRBV7-2
CASSLGAGQGTYEQYF | TGTGCCAGCAGCTTAGGGGCAGGACAGGGAACCTACGAGCAGTACTTC | - | TRBJ2-7 | TRBD1 | TRBV7-9
CASTPGGGSYGTEAFF | TGTGCCAGCACGCCTGGGGGCGGATCTTACGGCACTGAAGCTTTCTTT | few | TRBJ1-1 | - | TRBV5-4
CSAQRGTDTQYF | TGCAGTGCTCAGAGAGGCACAGATACGCAGTATTTT | - | TRBJ2-3 | - | TRBV20-1